The 15 T cell receptor beta chains given below trace back to one sample, sequenced in a study of cytomegalovirus exposure and HLA in healthy donors. Profiled with immunoSEQ multiplex PCR; TCRdb holds only in-frame clones, not every one. The sample lists 160,000 or so clones; approximately 81% were seen once. Sequenced: PBMCs. The origin of the receptors is a man under 40 in good health and CMV-seropositive.

The chain joins TRBV28 to TRBJ1-2; D is unresolved. The CDR3 consists of 15 residues. CDR1 MDHEN and CDR2 SYDVKM come from the germline V gene. V was trimmed by 11 bases and J by 7 bases, leaving 26 bases between them. The CDR3 here is CASQEGGRGLRGYTF. CDR3 bases: TGTGCCTCCCAGGAGGGTGGGCGCGGCTTGCGTGGCTACACCTTC.

This clone appeared a few times. The gene calls are TRBV19 and TRBJ2-7; TRBD1 matches 7 bases. Germline V gene lookup returns CDR1 LNHDA and CDR2 SQIVND (reference sequence). This CDR3 is built from 13 residues. Trimming took 9 bases from V and 3 from J; bases not matched to a gene: 8. The CDR3 here is CASRAQGNYEQYF. As DNA, the CDR3 is TGTGCCAGCAGGGCACAGGGGAACTACGAGCAGTACTTC.

In its sample, this clone was seen a few times. The chain employs TRBV6-5 and TRBJ2-7; weak D call: TRBD2 (6 bases). The germline V gene encodes CDR1 MNHEY and CDR2 SVGAGI. Trimming shortened V by 0 bases and J by 6 bases, and 9 bases separated the two germline ends. The CDR3 spans 13 residues. The CDR3 sequence is CASSYSPGAEQYF. CDR3 DNA sequence: TGTGCCAGCAGTTACTCACCGGGAGCCGAGCAGTACTTC.

V and J are TRBV7-8 and TRBJ1-5; D not certain. Looked up from germline, CDR1 is SGHVS and CDR2 is FQNEAQ. V was shortened by 7 bases and J by 0 bases, with 22 bases between the two germline ends. This CDR3 region has 18 residues. CDR3 sequence reads: CASTEKGGHEYSNQPQHF. The CDR3 nucleotides are TGTGCCAGCACCGAAAAGGGAGGGCACGAATATAGCAATCAGCCCCAGCATTTT.

The chain recombines TRBV10-2 with TRBJ2-2, with 13 positions matching TRBD2. The CDR3 contains 17 residues. Per germline, CDR1 WSHSY and CDR2 SAAADI. The V and J ends lost 6 bases and 2 bases, in that order; junction bases with no gene match: 6. Written as DNA, the CDR3 is TGCGCCAGCAGGGAGCCGGGACTAGCGGGAAACACCGGGGAGCTGTTTTTT. Translating it yields CASREPGLAGNTGELFF.

The V gene is TRBV30, the J gene TRBJ2-2, with 9 bases matching TRBD2. The CDR3 is made up of 15 amino acids. CDR1 is GTSNPN and CDR2 is SVGIG in the germline V gene (reference sequence). Trimming took 3 bases from V and 4 from J; bases not matched to a gene: 6. Here the CDR3 DNA reads TGTGCCTGGAGCCGGGGACTAGCTGGCACCGGGGAGCTGTTTTTT. Protein product: CAWSRGLAGTGELFF.

This chain's CDR3 is CASTPTGAGDEQFF. In nucleotides, the CDR3 is TGTGCCAGCACCCCGACAGGGGCAGGGGATGAGCAGTTCTTC. The genes are TRBV2 and TRBJ2-1; TRBD1 aligns across 8 bases. Germline V CDR1 and CDR2: SNHLY, FYNNEI. J lost 8 bases, V lost 7 bases, and 10 bases had no gene match. CDR3 length: 14 residues.

In its sample, this clone was seen a few times. This chain uses TRBV7-7 with TRBJ2-5; the D is unclear. The CDR3 is 13 amino acids. Germline V gives CDR1 SSHAT, CDR2 FNYEAQ (reference sequence). V was trimmed by 1 base and J by 3 bases, leaving 6 bases between them. CDR3 DNA sequence: TGTGCCAGCAGCTTAGGGGCAGAAGAGACCCAGTACTTC. Translation gives CASSLGAEETQYF. Together with reference TRBV7-7 and TRBJ2-5, the CDR3 gives the full variable domain: GAGVSQSPRYKVTKRGQDVTLRCDPISSHATLYWYQQALGQGPEFLTYFNYEAQPDKSGLPSDRFSAERPEGSISTLTIQRTEQRDSAMYRCASSLGAEETQYFGPGTRLLVL.

The chain couples TRBV11-2 to TRBJ1-5; D ambiguous. In germline, CDR1 is SGHAT, CDR2 FQNNGV. This CDR3 has 13 residues. Trimming shortened V by 3 bases and J by 5 bases, and 8 bases separated the two germline ends. As DNA, the CDR3 is TGTGCCAGCAGCTTGGCGGGGTATCAGCCCCAGCATTTT. It codes for CASSLAGYQPQHF.

The gene calls are TRBV10-1 and TRBJ1-5; no clear D. The CDR3 is 16 residues long. V dropped 0 bases and J dropped 6 bases, with 15 bases sitting between them. Germline V CDR1 and CDR2: WNHNN, SYGVQD (reference sequence). DNA for the CDR3: TGCGCCAGCAGTGAGTCGACTGAGGGAGGGTGTCAGCCCCAGCATTTT. Translated: CASSESTEGGCQPQHF.

The gene calls are TRBV7-9 and TRBJ2-7; TRBD2 might be the D (6 bases). The CDR3 has 12 amino acids. The ends were cut back, 7 bases at V and 3 bases at J, with 10 bases in the middle. Per the germline V gene, CDR1 is SEHNR and CDR2 is FQNEAQ (reference sequence). The chain's CDR3 is CASTRGDYEQYF. CDR3 nucleotides: TGTGCCAGCACCCGCGGGGACTACGAGCAGTACTTC.

The CDR3 nucleotides read TGTGCCAGCAGCCCACGATCGTGGAGTTCCCGGTCTGATGGCTACACCTTC. Translated: CASSPRSWSSRSDGYTF. The chain couples TRBV7-9 to TRBJ1-2, with D unresolved. V dropped 5 bases and J dropped 6 bases, with 25 bases sitting between them. The CDR3 spans 17 residues. CDR1 and CDR2 (germline): SEHNR, FQNEAQ (reference sequence).

This chain connects TRBV11-2 to TRBJ1-5; unclear D gene. From germline, CDR1 is SGHAT and CDR2 FQNNGV. Deletions cut 2 bases from V and 3 bases from J, with 5 bases between. The CDR3 sequence is 13 residues long. As DNA, the CDR3 is TGTGCCAGCAGCTTATCTAACAATCAGCCCCAGCATTTT. Its translation: CASSLSNNQPQHF.

This clone came up once. The chain uses TRBV13 and TRBJ1-2; no clear D gene. The CDR3 is 14 residues long. Germline CDR1 is PRHDT and CDR2 is FYEKMQ (reference sequence). V was pared by 6 bases and J by 4 bases, with 15 bases between. In nucleotides, the CDR3 is TGTGCCAGCAGTTCCGGAGGGCCTGGCTATGGCTACACCTTC. Its protein product is CASSSGGPGYGYTF.

The chain is built from TRBV19 and TRBJ1-2; D is uncertain. Germline V gene sequence: CDR1 LNHDA, CDR2 SQIVND (reference sequence). The CDR3 totals 14 residues. V lost 7 bases, J lost 4 bases, and 16 bases lay in between. In nucleotides, the CDR3 is TGTGCCAGTACCATATCTCCCAGAATCTATGGCTACACCTTC. It translates to CASTISPRIYGYTF.